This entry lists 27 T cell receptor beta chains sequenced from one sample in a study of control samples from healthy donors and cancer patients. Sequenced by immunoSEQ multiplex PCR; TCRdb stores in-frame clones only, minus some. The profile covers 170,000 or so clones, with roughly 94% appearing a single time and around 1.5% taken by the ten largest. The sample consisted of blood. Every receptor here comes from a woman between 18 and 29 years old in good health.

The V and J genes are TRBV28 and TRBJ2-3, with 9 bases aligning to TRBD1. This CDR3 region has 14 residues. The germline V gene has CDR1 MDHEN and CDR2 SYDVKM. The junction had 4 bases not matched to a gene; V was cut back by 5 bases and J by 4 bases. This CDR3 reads CASSVRTGADTQYF. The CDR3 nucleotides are TGTGCCAGCAGTGTAAGGACAGGGGCAGATACGCAGTATTTT.

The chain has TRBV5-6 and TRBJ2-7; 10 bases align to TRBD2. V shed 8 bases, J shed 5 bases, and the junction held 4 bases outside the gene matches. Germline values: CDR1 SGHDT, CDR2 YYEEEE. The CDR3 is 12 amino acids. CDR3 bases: TGTGCCAGTAGCGGGAGGACTGACGAGCAGTACTTC. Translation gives CASSGRTDEQYF.

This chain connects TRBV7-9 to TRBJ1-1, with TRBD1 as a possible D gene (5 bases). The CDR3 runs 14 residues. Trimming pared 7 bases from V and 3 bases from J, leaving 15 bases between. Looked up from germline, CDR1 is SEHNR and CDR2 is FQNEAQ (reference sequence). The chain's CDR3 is CASNELGVHTEAFF. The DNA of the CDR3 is TGTGCCAGCAACGAGTTGGGGGTCCACACTGAAGCTTTCTTT.

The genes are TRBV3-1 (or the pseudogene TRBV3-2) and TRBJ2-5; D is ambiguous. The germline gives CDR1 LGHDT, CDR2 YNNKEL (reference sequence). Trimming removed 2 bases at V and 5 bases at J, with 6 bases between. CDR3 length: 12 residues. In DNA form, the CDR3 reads TGTGCCAGCAGCCAATCATGGGAGACCCAGTACTTC. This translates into CASSQSWETQYF.

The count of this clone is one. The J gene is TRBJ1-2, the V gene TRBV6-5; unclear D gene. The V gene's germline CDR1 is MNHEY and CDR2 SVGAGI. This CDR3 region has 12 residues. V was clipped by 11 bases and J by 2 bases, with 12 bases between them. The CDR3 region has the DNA TGTGCCGCAAAGGACGGGAACTATGGCTACACCTTC. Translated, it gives CAAKDGNYGYTF.

CDR3 DNA sequence: TGTGCCAGCAGCTTAGGGACGTCAACTAATGAAAAACTGTTTTTT. Encoded protein: CASSLGTSTNEKLFF. J is TRBJ1-4 and V is TRBV5-8; possible D gene TRBD1, 5 bases. Germline CDR1 is SGHTS and CDR2 is YDEGEE. Trimming shortened V by 2 bases and J by 0 bases, and 8 bases separated the two germline ends. The CDR3 has 15 amino acids.

CDR3 DNA sequence: TGTGCCAGCAGTTTATTGGGGGCAGCTGGAAACACCATATATTTT. Amino acids: CASSLLGAAGNTIYF. The rearrangement links TRBV28 to TRBJ1-3; D is possibly TRBD1 (6 bases). V dropped 1 base and J dropped 2 bases, with 9 bases sitting between them. The CDR3 consists of 15 residues. CDR1 MDHEN and CDR2 SYDVKM come from the germline V gene.

CDR3 in amino acids: CASSLGTGYGYTF. The CDR3 coding sequence is TGCGCCAGCAGCCTTGGGACAGGGTATGGCTACACCTTC. V gene TRBV4-3 combines with J gene TRBJ1-2; 9 bases are a match to TRBD1. The germline V gene encodes CDR1 LGHNA and CDR2 YSLEER. The CDR3 has 13 residues. V shed 4 bases and J 5 bases; nucleotides not matched to a gene: 2.

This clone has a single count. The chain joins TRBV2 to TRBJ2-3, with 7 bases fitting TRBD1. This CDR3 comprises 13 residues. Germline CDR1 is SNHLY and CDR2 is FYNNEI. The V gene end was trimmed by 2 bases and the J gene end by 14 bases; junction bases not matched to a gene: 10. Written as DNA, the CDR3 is TGTGCCAGCAGTGAATTAATTACAGGGGCCTGGTATTTT. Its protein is CASSELITGAWYF.

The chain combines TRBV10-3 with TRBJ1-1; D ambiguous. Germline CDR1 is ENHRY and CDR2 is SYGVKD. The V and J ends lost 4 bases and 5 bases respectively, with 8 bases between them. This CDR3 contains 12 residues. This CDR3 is CAISVAGTEAFF. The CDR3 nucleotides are TGTGCCATCAGTGTTGCAGGTACTGAAGCTTTCTTT.

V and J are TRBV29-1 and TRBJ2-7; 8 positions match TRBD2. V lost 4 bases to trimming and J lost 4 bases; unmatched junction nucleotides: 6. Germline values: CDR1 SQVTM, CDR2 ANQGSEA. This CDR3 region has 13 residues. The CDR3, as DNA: TGCAGCGTTGTGGCTAGCGGGTGGTACGAGCAGTACTTC. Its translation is CSVVASGWYEQYF.

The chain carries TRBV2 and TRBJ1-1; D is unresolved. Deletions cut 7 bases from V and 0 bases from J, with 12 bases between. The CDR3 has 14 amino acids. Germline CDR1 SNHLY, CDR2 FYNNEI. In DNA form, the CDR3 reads TGTGCCAGCAACAAGGGTACTGTGAACACTGAAGCTTTCTTT. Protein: CASNKGTVNTEAFF.

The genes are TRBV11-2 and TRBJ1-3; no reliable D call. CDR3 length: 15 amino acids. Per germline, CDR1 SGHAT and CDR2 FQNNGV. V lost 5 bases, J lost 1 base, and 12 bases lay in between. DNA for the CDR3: TGTGCCAGCAGCCTCCCTGGAGCGTCTGGAAACACCATATATTTT. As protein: CASSLPGASGNTIYF.

The CDR3 loop reads CASSPLTSGSDYEQFF. CDR3 nucleotide sequence: TGTGCCAGCAGCCCCCTGACTAGCGGGAGTGATTATGAGCAGTTCTTC. V gene TRBV5-6 combines with J gene TRBJ2-1, with 12 bases lining up with TRBD2. The CDR3 runs to 16 residues. J was trimmed by 8 bases and V by 4 bases; bases with no gene match: 10. Germline CDR1 is SGHDT and CDR2 is YYEEEE.

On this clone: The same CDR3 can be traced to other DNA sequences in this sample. For the CDR3, the DNA is TGTGCCAGCAGCCAAGATCGGTTGGGCAGGGCCTACGAGCAGTACTTC. This encodes CASSQDRLGRAYEQYF. This chain joins TRBV14 and TRBJ2-7; possibly TRBD1 for D (5 bases). The CDR3 has 16 amino acids. V lost 0 bases and J 2 bases, leaving 14 bases between the germline ends. Germline V gives CDR1 SGHDN, CDR2 FVKESK.

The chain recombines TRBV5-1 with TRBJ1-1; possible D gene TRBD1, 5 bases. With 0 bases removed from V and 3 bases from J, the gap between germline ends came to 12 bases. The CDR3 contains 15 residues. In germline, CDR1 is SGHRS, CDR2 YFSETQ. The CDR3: CASSLGQGRDTEAFF. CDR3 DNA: TGCGCCAGCAGCTTGGGGCAGGGAAGGGACACTGAAGCTTTCTTT. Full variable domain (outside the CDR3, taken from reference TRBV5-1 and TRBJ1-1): KAGVTQTPRYLIKTRGQQVTLSCSPISGHRSVSWYQQTPGQGLQFLFEYFSETQRNKGNFPGRFSGRQFSNSRSEMNVSTLELGDSALYLCASSLGQGRDTEAFFGQGTRLTVV.

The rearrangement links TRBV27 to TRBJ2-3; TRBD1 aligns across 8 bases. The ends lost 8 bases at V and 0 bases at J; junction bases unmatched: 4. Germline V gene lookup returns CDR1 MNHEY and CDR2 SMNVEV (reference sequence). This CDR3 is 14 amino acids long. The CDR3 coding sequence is TGTGCCAGCGGGACAGGACTGAGCACAGATACGCAGTATTTT. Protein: CASGTGLSTDTQYF.

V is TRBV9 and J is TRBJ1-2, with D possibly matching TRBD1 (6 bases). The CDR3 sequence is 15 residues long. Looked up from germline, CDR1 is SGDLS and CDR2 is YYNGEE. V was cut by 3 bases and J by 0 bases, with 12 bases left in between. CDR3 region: CASSARTGTNYGYTF. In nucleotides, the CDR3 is TGTGCCAGCAGCGCACGAACAGGGACTAACTATGGCTACACCTTC.

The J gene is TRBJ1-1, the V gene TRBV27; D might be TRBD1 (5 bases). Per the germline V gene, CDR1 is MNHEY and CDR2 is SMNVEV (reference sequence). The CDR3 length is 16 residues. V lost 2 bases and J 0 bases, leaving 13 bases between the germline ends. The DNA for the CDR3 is TGTGCCAGCAGTTTACGAGGAAGACAGCTGAACACTGAAGCTTTCTTT. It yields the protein CASSLRGRQLNTEAFF.

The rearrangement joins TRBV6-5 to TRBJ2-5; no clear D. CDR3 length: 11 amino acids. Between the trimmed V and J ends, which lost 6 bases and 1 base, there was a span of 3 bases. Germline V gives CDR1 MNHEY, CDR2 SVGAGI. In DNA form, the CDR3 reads TGTGCCAGCAGGCCCCAAGAGACCCAGTACTTC. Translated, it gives CASRPQETQYF.

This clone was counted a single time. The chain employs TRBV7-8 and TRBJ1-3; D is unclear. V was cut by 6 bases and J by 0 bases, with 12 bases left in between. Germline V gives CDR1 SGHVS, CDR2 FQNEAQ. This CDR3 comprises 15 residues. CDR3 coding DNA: TGTGCCAGCAGGTCTGACGTTTACTCTGGAAACACCATATATTTT. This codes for CASRSDVYSGNTIYF.

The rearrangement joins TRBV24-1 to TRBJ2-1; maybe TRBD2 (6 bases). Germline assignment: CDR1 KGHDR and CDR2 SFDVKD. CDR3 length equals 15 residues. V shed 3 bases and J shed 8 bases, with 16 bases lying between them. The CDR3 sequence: CATSDPTRLGDEQFF. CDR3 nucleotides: TGTGCCACCAGTGATCCGACTAGATTGGGCGATGAGCAGTTCTTC.

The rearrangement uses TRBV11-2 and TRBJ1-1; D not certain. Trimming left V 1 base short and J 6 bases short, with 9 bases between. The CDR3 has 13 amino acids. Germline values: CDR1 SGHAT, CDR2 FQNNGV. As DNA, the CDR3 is TGTGCCAGCAGCTTAGTGGGTGCAGCTGAAGCTTTCTTT. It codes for CASSLVGAAEAFF.

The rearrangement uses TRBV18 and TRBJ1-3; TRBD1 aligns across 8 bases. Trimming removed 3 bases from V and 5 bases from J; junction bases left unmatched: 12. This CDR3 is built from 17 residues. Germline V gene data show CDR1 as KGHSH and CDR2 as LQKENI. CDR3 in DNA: TGTGCCAGCTCACCCGTCTTGGCAGGGGGCACCAGAAACACCATATATTTT. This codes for CASSPVLAGGTRNTIYF.

The CDR3 loop is CASSGGGGGGEQFF. CDR3 coding DNA: TGCGCCAGCTCGGGCGGGGGTGGTGGAGGTGAGCAGTTCTTC. This chain connects TRBV5-1 to TRBJ2-1; 7 bases align to TRBD2. This CDR3 comprises 14 residues. Germline V gene data show CDR1 as SGHRS and CDR2 as YFSETQ. J gave up 9 bases and V 7 bases, and 13 bases lay outside the gene matches.

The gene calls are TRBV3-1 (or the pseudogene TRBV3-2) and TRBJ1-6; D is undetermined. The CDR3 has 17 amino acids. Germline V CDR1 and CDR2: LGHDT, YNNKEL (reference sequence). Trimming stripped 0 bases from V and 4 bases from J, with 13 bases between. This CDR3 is CASSQDPLTWYNSPLHF. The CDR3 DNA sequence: TGTGCCAGCAGCCAAGATCCCTTGACTTGGTATAATTCACCCCTCCACTTT.

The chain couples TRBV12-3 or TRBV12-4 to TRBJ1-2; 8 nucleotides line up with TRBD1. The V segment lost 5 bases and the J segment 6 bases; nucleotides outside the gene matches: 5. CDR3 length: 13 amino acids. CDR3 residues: CASSLDRANGYTF. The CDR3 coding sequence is TGTGCCAGCAGTCTGGACAGGGCGAATGGCTACACCTTC.